The next 30 T cell receptor beta chains were all read from a single sample in a study of early T cells in non-severe SARS-CoV-2 infection. TCRdb passed the 5' RACE reads through MiXCR, listing each CDR3 protein once. This sample carries under 90,000 distinct CDR3 sequences, approximately 13% of them seen once, and the ten largest clones take roughly 5.5%. Sequenced sample: whole blood. Receptors were obtained from an adult who was a healthcare worker with PCR-confirmed SARS-CoV-2 infection or an uninfected control (not recorded which).

V usage is TRBV29-1 and J usage is TRBJ2-7; TRBD1 agrees at 11 bases. Germline V lookup: CDR1 SQVTM, CDR2 ANQGSEA. Trimming removed 5 bases from V and 6 bases from J; junction bases left unmatched: 6. This CDR3 has 13 residues. The CDR3 sequence is CSVSGQGAGEQYF. Written as DNA, the CDR3 is TGCAGCGTTTCCGGACAGGGGGCCGGCGAGCAGTACTTC.

V usage is TRBV2 and J usage is TRBJ1-1, with D possibly being TRBD1 (6 bases). V was clipped by 6 bases and J by 4 bases, with 18 bases between them. Germline values: CDR1 SNHLY, CDR2 FYNNEI. CDR3 length: 15 amino acids. In nucleotides, the CDR3 is TGTGCCAGCAGCGACTCAGGGGTTTTCGGCACTGAAGCTTTCTTT. The encoded protein is CASSDSGVFGTEAFF.

In this sample, this clonotype turned up a few times. J is TRBJ2-1 and V is TRBV4-1, with TRBD2 matching over 14 bases. Looked up from germline, CDR1 is MGHRA and CDR2 is YSYEKL. This CDR3 spans 18 amino acids. The V gene end was trimmed by 5 bases and the J gene end by 10 bases; junction bases not matched to a gene: 16. Written as DNA, the CDR3 is TGCGCCAGCAGCTCCGCCTATCCCGGGACTAGCGGGGGTCGAGAGCAGTTCTTC. Its translation: CASSSAYPGTSGGREQFF.

CDR3 amino acids: CASSQAVSANYGYTF. For the CDR3, the DNA is TGCGCCAGCAGCCAAGCCGTGTCCGCTAACTATGGCTACACCTTC. The chain employs TRBV4-1 and TRBJ1-2, with D hard to call. V was shortened by 1 base and J by 0 bases, with 9 bases between the two germline ends. The V gene's germline CDR1 is MGHRA and CDR2 YSYEKL. The CDR3 has 15 amino acids.

This clonotype was picked up a small number of times. V usage is TRBV27 and J usage is TRBJ2-2, with D perhaps given as TRBD1 or TRBD2 (6 bases each). Trimming left V 3 bases short and J 7 bases short, with 15 bases between. This CDR3 is built from 15 residues. Germline V gene lookup returns CDR1 MNHEY and CDR2 SMNVEV (reference sequence). The CDR3 loop is CASSLYREEGGELFF. The CDR3 DNA is TGTGCCAGCAGTTTGTACAGGGAGGAAGGCGGGGAGCTGTTTTTT.

This clonotype has just a few counts. This chain links TRBV28 with TRBJ2-1, with D possibly being TRBD2 (6 bases). This CDR3 has 19 residues. The ends were cut back, 2 bases at V and 3 bases at J, with 23 bases in the middle. Germline CDR1 MDHEN, CDR2 SYDVKM. This CDR3 is CASSLRPGVGGGIYNEQFF. The CDR3 DNA reads TGTGCCAGCAGTTTACGTCCGGGGGTTGGTGGCGGGATCTACAATGAGCAGTTCTTC.

This clonotype has more than one count but fewer than ten. The V and J genes are TRBV6-6 and TRBJ2-3, with 9 nucleotides matching TRBD2. CDR1 MNHNY and CDR2 SVGAGI come from the germline V gene (reference sequence). The J segment lost 0 bases and the V segment lost 2 bases, leaving 6 bases of the junction unmatched. This CDR3 spans 17 amino acids. The CDR3 sequence is CASSYNIAGASTDTQYF. The CDR3 DNA follows: TGTGCCAGCAGTTACAATATAGCGGGGGCCAGCACAGATACGCAGTATTTT.

The rearrangement uses TRBV5-1 and TRBJ2-1; D is unclear. V was clipped by 0 bases and J by 8 bases, with 12 bases between them. The CDR3 runs 14 residues. CDR1 SGHRS and CDR2 YFSETQ come from the germline V gene. The CDR3 loop is CASSLVVGSHEQFF. The CDR3 DNA reads as TGCGCCAGCAGCTTGGTTGTAGGGTCCCATGAGCAGTTCTTC.

This clonotype was observed at least ten times. The CDR3 DNA reads TGCGCCAGCAGCCAAGATGGGGTCTATAATTCACCCCTCCACTTT. Translated, it gives CASSQDGVYNSPLHF. The V and J genes are TRBV4-1 and TRBJ1-6, with unresolved D. Trimming took off 0 bases at V and 3 bases at J, with 6 bases between the two ends. The V gene's germline CDR1 is MGHRA and CDR2 YSYEKL. The CDR3 is 15 amino acids.

The V gene is TRBV28, the J gene TRBJ1-1, with a possible D match to TRBD1 (5 bases). The CDR3 is 15 residues long. Trimming shortened V by 3 bases and J by 0 bases, and 11 bases separated the two germline ends. Germline V gene data show CDR1 as MDHEN and CDR2 as SYDVKM. The CDR3 nucleotides read TGTGCCAGCAGTTTTGGTACAGGAATGAACACTGAAGCTTTCTTT. Protein sequence: CASSFGTGMNTEAFF.

This clonotype was observed many times. The J gene is TRBJ1-2, the V gene TRBV11-2; no clear D. CDR1 and CDR2 (germline): SGHAT, FQNNGV. V lost 1 base and J 7 bases, leaving 7 bases between the germline ends. This CDR3 has 12 amino acids. The CDR3 spells CASSLAPGGYTF. The CDR3 DNA is TGTGCCAGCAGCTTAGCGCCAGGTGGCTACACCTTC.

At least ten counts were recorded for this clonotype. The J gene is TRBJ1-5, the V gene TRBV7-2, with TRBD1 matching 9 bases. The CDR3 contains 14 residues. Trimming cost V 5 bases and J 4 bases; bases outside gene matches: 3. CDR1 SGHTA and CDR2 FQGNSA come from the germline V gene. In DNA form, the CDR3 reads TGTGCCAGCAGCACAGGGGGCCGGAATCAGCCCCAGCATTTT. It yields the protein CASSTGGRNQPQHF.

The chain links TRBV2 to TRBJ1-2, with 7 bases lining up with TRBD1. V shed 6 bases and J 8 bases; nucleotides not matched to a gene: 12. This CDR3 is built from 14 residues. Germline V gene sequence: CDR1 SNHLY, CDR2 FYNNEI. The CDR3 loop is CASRSGQTVEGYTF. The CDR3 DNA reads as TGTGCCAGCAGATCGGGACAGACCGTGGAGGGCTACACCTTC.

This clonotype was picked up a small number of times. This sequence joins TRBV20-1 and TRBJ1-1; D perhaps matches TRBD1 (5 bases). Germline V gene lookup returns CDR1 DFQATT and CDR2 SNEGSKA (reference sequence). The CDR3 sequence is 14 residues long. V was trimmed by 2 bases and J by 1 base, leaving 11 bases between them. CDR3 sequence (DNA): TGCAGTGCTAGACGGCAGGGAAAGAACACTGAAGCTTTCTTT. It yields the protein CSARRQGKNTEAFF.

The V gene is TRBV6-1, the J gene TRBJ2-7; possible D gene TRBD1, 6 bases. The V end was cut by 3 bases, the J end by 5 bases, with 14 bases between. The germline V gene has CDR1 MNHNS and CDR2 SASEGT. The CDR3 runs to 14 residues. This chain's CDR3 is CASSEWEQGHEQYF. CDR3 in DNA: TGTGCCAGCAGTGAGTGGGAACAGGGCCACGAGCAGTACTTC.

The V call is TRBV11-2, the J call TRBJ2-3, with D maybe TRBD2 (5 bases). The CDR3 is 15 residues long. The ends were cut back, 6 bases at V and 0 bases at J, with 13 bases in the middle. Germline CDR1 is SGHAT and CDR2 is FQNNGV. CDR3 sequence (DNA): TGTGCCAGCAGGGGAGTCAGACATAGCACAGATACGCAGTATTTT. Protein sequence: CASRGVRHSTDTQYF.

The rearrangement links TRBV5-1 to TRBJ1-1, with 7 nucleotides matching TRBD1. The CDR3 spans 16 residues. Looked up from germline, CDR1 is SGHRS and CDR2 is YFSETQ. After removal of 4 bases from V and 0 bases from J, the junction contained 9 bases not matched to a gene. DNA of the CDR3: TGCGCCAGCAGCCTGCTCCTGACAGGGTTGAACACTGAAGCTTTCTTT. Translating it yields CASSLLLTGLNTEAFF.

This clonotype came up many times. The gene calls are TRBV27 and TRBJ2-7; D remains ambiguous. Germline-derived CDR1 and CDR2 are MNHEY and SMNVEV (reference sequence). The CDR3 is 12 residues long. The germline V and J ends were trimmed by 6 bases and 0 bases, with 6 bases remaining between them. CDR3 region: CASRHSSYEQYF. DNA of the CDR3: TGTGCCAGCAGGCACAGCTCCTACGAGCAGTACTTC.

The CDR3 is CAISESRLAGDTIQYF. Here the CDR3 DNA reads TGTGCCATCAGTGAGTCGCGACTAGCGGGGGACACCATTCAGTACTTC. The J gene is TRBJ2-4, the V gene TRBV10-3; TRBD2 matches at 12 bases. The CDR3 consists of 16 residues. Germline CDR1 reads ENHRY; CDR2 reads SYGVKD. The V and J ends lost 0 bases and 9 bases, in that order; junction bases with no gene match: 6.

This clonotype has just a few counts. This rearrangement joins TRBV9 to TRBJ2-3, with D unclear. Trimming pared 2 bases from V and 0 bases from J, leaving 7 bases between. The CDR3 has 14 amino acids. CDR1 is SGDLS and CDR2 is YYNGEE in the germline V gene. CDR3 region: CASSVGASTDTQYF. The CDR3 DNA reads TGTGCCAGCAGCGTCGGCGCGAGCACAGATACGCAGTATTTT.

This clonotype was seen more than once but under ten times. This chain connects TRBV2 to TRBJ2-5; D unclear. This CDR3 comprises 11 residues. The V and J ends lost 6 bases and 7 bases respectively, with 9 bases between them. The germline V gene has CDR1 SNHLY and CDR2 FYNNEI. The CDR3 is CASRARGTQYF. The CDR3 region has the DNA TGTGCCAGCAGGGCCAGAGGGACCCAGTACTTC.

This rearrangement joins TRBV29-1 to TRBJ1-1; D call uncertain. CDR1 and CDR2 (germline): SQVTM, ANQGSEA. The CDR3 totals 11 residues. With 5 bases removed from V and 5 bases from J, the gap between germline ends came to 9 bases. CDR3: CSVLDGTEAFF. For the CDR3, the DNA is TGCAGCGTTTTAGACGGGACTGAAGCTTTCTTT.

The V gene is TRBV7-3, the J gene TRBJ1-4; D not resolved. The CDR3 length is 13 residues. Looked up from germline, CDR1 is SGHTA and CDR2 is FQGTGA. The V end lost 5 bases, the J end lost 8 bases, and 12 bases lay between the germline ends. The DNA of the CDR3 is TGTGCCAGCAGCCGCTACTCCAAAGAAAAACTGTTTTTT. Residues: CASSRYSKEKLFF.

V is TRBV30 and J is TRBJ2-7, with no clear D. From germline, CDR1 is GTSNPN and CDR2 SVGIG (reference sequence). The V and J ends lost 1 base and 0 bases respectively, with 4 bases between them. The CDR3 length is 12 residues. The CDR3 sequence: CAWSDDSYEQYF. CDR3 nucleotide sequence: TGTGCCTGGAGTGACGACTCCTACGAGCAGTACTTC.

The chain joins TRBV6-6 to TRBJ1-6; D gene ambiguous. CDR1 MNHNY and CDR2 SVGAGI come from the germline V gene (reference sequence). V was shortened by 6 bases and J by 5 bases, with 11 bases between the two germline ends. The length of the CDR3 is 14 residues. CDR3 amino acids: CASSLRQDNSPLHF. In nucleotides, the CDR3 is TGTGCCAGCAGCCTACGACAAGATAATTCACCCCTCCACTTT.

This chain connects TRBV29-1 to TRBJ2-1; D not resolved. The CDR3 has 14 residues. The germline CDR1 and CDR2 sequences are SQVTM and ANQGSEA. Trimming cost V 7 bases and J 6 bases, with 19 bases left between them. The CDR3: CSASQLLGTNEQFF. The CDR3 nucleotides read TGCAGCGCGTCACAACTCCTCGGTACCAATGAGCAGTTCTTC.

This clonotype has more than one count but fewer than ten. The chain joins TRBV25-1 to TRBJ1-2; no firm D call. Germline V gene data show CDR1 as MGHDK and CDR2 as SYGVNS. This CDR3 has 13 amino acids. V was shortened by 3 bases and J by 6 bases, with 11 bases between the two germline ends. CDR3 DNA sequence: TGTGCCAGCAGTGAGAGTCTTTGGAATGGCTACACCTTC. Amino acid sequence: CASSESLWNGYTF.

This clonotype was detected ten times or more. The chain joins TRBV7-3 to TRBJ2-3, with 8 bases that match TRBD1. The CDR3 sequence is 14 residues long. The V and J ends lost 3 bases and 1 base, in that order; junction bases with no gene match: 0. Per germline, CDR1 SGHTA and CDR2 FQGTGA. CDR3 sequence (DNA): TGTGCCAGCAGCTTGACAGGGGGCACAGATACGCAGTATTTT. Translated, it gives CASSLTGGTDTQYF.

This clonotype was found a few times. This rearrangement joins TRBV19 to TRBJ2-2; TRBD1 matches 7 bases. Germline V gene sequence: CDR1 LNHDA, CDR2 SQIVND (reference sequence). Trimming at V came to 7 bases and at J to 7 bases, leaving 6 bases not matched to a gene. CDR3 length: 13 residues. CDR3: CASNTGVIGELFF. The CDR3 DNA sequence: TGTGCCAGTAATACAGGGGTAATCGGGGAGCTGTTTTTT.

Ten or more counts support this clonotype. This chain joins TRBV20-1 and TRBJ2-1; no definite D call. The V end lost 2 bases, the J end lost 0 bases, and 8 bases lay between the germline ends. The germline CDR1 and CDR2 sequences are DFQATT and SNEGSKA (reference sequence). This CDR3 comprises 14 residues. In DNA form, the CDR3 reads TGCAGTGCTAGAAGGCTAGTCTCCTACAATGAGCAGTTCTTC. It is translated as CSARRLVSYNEQFF.